This T cell receptor beta chain appears in the sequencing data of a study of vaccination effects on CD4 cells after COVID-19. Study-level information: Two convalescent patients were sampled 16 days and one week before vaccination. General study points: New vaccine-induced clones were the main type among post-vaccine spike-reactive clones in convalescents.

V lost 1 base and J lost 7, with 13 bases in between. Germline V lookup: CDR1 LGHNA, CDR2 YNFKEQ. The CDR3 has 15 amino acids. Profiling relied on immunoSEQ multiplex PCR, and the TCRdb table lists in-frame clones only, not all of them. The data show 25,000 to 35,000 clones, with more than 60% seen just once and approximately 30% held by the top ten. A note on this clone: Its specificity is not known.

Pools of viral peptides were used by the ViraFEST assay to expand antigen-specific CD4+ T cells ahead of sequencing. Having been cultured for 10 days, the cells underwent CD4+ T cell isolation. Their SARS-CoV-2 infection, verified by PCR, occurred between March and December 2020. Peptides at about 10 ug/ml and IL-2 at about 10 IU/ml were added to 1.5 million to 2 million PBMC per well. Replacing half the medium with IL-2 medium was done on days 3 and 7. The clonotype comes from a human donor who had a prior SARS-CoV-2 infection. The sequenced sample was CD4+ T cells from PBMCs cultured with a peptide pool, obtained before COVID-19 vaccination. The rearrangement links TRBV4-2 to TRBJ2-2, with D tentatively TRBD2 (5 bases). The CDR3 region is CASSQAAGGHGELFF. The DNA of the CDR3 is TGTGCCAGCAGCCAAGCAGCAGGAGGTCACGGGGAGCTGTTTTTT.